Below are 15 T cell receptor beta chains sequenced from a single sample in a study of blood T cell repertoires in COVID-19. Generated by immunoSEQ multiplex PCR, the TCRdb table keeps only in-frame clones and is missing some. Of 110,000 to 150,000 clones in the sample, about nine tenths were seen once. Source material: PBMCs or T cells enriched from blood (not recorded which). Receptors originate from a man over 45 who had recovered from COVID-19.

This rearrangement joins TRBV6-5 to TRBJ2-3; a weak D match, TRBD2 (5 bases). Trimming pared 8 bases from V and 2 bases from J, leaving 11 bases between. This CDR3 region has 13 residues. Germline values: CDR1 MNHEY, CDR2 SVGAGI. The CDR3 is CASGRGLTDTQYF. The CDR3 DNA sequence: TGTGCCAGCGGTAGAGGGCTCACAGATACGCAGTATTTT.

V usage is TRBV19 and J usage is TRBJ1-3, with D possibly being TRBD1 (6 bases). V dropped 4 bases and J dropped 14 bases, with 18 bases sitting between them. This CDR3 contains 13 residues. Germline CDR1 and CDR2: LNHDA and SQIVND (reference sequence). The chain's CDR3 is CASSTGSQGSLYF. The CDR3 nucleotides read TGTGCCAGTAGTACAGGAAGCCAGGGGTCATTATATTTT.

This chain's CDR3 is CASSFGQGANEKLFF. The CDR3 bases are TGTGCCAGCAGCTTCGGACAGGGGGCAAATGAAAAACTGTTTTTT. The chain recombines TRBV7-9 with TRBJ1-4; 11 bases fit TRBD1. This CDR3 has 15 amino acids. Germline V gives CDR1 SEHNR, CDR2 FQNEAQ (reference sequence). V shed 3 bases, J shed 5 bases, and the junction held 2 bases outside the gene matches. The full variable domain, its missing parts supplied by reference TRBV7-9 and TRBJ1-4, is DTGVSQNPRHKITKRGQNVTFRCDPISEHNRLYWYRQTLGQGPEFLTYFQNEAQLEKSRLLSDRFSAERPKGSFSTLEIQRTEQGDSAMYLCASSFGQGANEKLFFGSGTQLSVL.

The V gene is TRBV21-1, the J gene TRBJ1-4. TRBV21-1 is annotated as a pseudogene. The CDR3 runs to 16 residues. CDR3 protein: CASSRRPLASNEKLFF. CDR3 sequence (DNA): TGTGCCAGCAGCAGGAGACCGCTTGCATCTAATGAAAAACTGTTTTTT.

CDR3 sequence (DNA): TGTGCCAGCAGCTTAGGGGCCCTCCAGGCTGGCTACACCTTC. This translates into CASSLGALQAGYTF. V is TRBV7-2 and J is TRBJ1-2; D is uncertain. Germline CDR1 SGHTA, CDR2 FQGNSA. The length of the CDR3 is 14 residues. V was clipped by 1 base and J by 7 bases, with 13 bases between them.

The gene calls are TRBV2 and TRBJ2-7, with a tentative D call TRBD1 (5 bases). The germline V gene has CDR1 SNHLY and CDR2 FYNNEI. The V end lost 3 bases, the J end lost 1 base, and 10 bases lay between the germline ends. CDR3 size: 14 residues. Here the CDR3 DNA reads TGTGCCAGCAGTGAGGCAGGGTGGTCCTACGAGCAGTACGTC. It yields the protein CASSEAGWSYEQYV.

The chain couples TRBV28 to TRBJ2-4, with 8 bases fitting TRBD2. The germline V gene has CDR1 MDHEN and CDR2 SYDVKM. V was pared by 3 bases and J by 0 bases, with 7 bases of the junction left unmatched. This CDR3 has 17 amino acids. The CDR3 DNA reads TGTGCCAGCAGTTTTAGTTACGGGGGGGTAGCCAAAAACATTCAGTACTTC. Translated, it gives CASSFSYGGVAKNIQYF.

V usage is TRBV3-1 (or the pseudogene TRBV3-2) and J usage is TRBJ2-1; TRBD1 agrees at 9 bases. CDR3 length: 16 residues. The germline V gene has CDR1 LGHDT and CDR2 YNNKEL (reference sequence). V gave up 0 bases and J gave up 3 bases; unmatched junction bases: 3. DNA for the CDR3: TGTGCCAGCAGCCAAGAGGGACAGGGCGGCTACAATGAGCAGTTCTTC. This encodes CASSQEGQGGYNEQFF.

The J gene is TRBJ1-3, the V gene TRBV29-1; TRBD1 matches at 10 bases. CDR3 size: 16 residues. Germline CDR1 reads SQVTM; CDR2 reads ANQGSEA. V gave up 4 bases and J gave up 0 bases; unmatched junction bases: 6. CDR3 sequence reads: CSVVVWTGGSGNTIYF. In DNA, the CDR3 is TGCAGCGTTGTAGTTTGGACAGGGGGCTCTGGAAACACCATATATTTT.

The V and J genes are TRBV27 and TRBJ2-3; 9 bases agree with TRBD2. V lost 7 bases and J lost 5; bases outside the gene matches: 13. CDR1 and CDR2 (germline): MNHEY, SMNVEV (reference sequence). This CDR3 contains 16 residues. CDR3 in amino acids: CASKTRGAGGIDTQYF. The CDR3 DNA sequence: TGTGCCAGCAAGACCAGGGGAGCGGGGGGTATAGATACGCAGTATTTT.

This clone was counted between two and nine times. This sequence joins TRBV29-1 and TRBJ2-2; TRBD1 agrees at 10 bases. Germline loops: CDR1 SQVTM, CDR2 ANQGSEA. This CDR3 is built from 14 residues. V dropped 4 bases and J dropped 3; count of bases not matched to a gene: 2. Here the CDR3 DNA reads TGCAGCGTTGCAGGGACAGGGGACACCGGGGAGCTGTTTTTT. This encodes CSVAGTGDTGELFF.

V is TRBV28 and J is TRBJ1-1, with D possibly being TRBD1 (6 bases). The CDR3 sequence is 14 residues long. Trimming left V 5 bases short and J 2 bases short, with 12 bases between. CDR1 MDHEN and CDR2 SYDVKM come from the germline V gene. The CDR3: CASSTWTANTEAFF. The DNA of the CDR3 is TGTGCCAGCAGTACTTGGACAGCTAACACTGAAGCTTTCTTT.

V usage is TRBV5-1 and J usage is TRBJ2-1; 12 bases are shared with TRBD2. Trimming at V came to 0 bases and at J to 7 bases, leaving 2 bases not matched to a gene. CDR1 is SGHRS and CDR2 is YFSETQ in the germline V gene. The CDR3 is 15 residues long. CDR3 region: CASSLGLAGENEQFF. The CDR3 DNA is TGCGCCAGCAGCTTGGGACTAGCGGGAGAAAATGAGCAGTTCTTC.

As DNA, the CDR3 is TGTGCCAGTAGTATAATGGACAGGGATAATTCACCCCTCCACTTT. Translated: CASSIMDRDNSPLHF. This chain joins TRBV19 and TRBJ1-6, with 8 nucleotides matching TRBD1. The ends lost 2 bases at V and 5 bases at J; junction bases unmatched: 2. The CDR3 extends over 15 amino acids. Per the germline V gene, CDR1 is LNHDA and CDR2 is SQIVND (reference sequence).

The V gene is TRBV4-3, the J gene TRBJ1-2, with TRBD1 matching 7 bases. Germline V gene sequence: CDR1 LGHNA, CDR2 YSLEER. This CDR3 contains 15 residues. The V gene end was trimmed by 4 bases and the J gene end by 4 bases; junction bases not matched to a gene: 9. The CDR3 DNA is TGCGCCAGCAGCCGCGAACAGGGGACGACCTATGGCTACACCTTC. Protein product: CASSREQGTTYGYTF.